This T cell receptor beta chain originates from a study of cytomegalovirus exposure and HLA in healthy donors. The study, taken as a whole, reports: Both high specificity and high sensitivity reportedly marked the classifier's diagnosis of cytomegalovirus status. Despite most TCR sequences being rare, some public TCRs occurred in many donors. Three CMV-associated chains proved CMV antigen-specific in vitro. According to the study, 160 or so TCR beta chains were cytomegalovirus-associated.

As regards this clone: Its antigen remains unidentified.

Data came from immunoSEQ multiplex PCR; TCRdb stores just in-frame clones and leaves some out. Here the sample spans around 300,000 clones, 70% to 90% being singletons. This CDR3 is 16 amino acids long. The junction had 4 bases not matched to a gene; V was cut back by 0 bases and J by 4 bases. Germline assignment: CDR1 SGHRS and CDR2 YFSETQ. This receptor was identified in a man aged 30-40 years in good health and CMV-seronegative. This rearrangement joins TRBV5-1 to TRBJ2-1; 10 positions agree with TRBD2. Sequencing used PBMCs. The CDR3, as DNA: TGCGCCAGCAGCTTGGAAGTAGCGGGGGGATACAATGAGCAGTTCTTC. Amino acids: CASSLEVAGGYNEQFF.